The rows below give T cell receptor beta chains drawn from one sample of a study of siplizumab effects on memory and regulatory T cells. Assay used: immunoSEQ multiplex PCR; TCRdb lists only in-frame clones, some missing. Of more than 85,000 clones in the sample, about 93% were seen once. Material for sequencing was CD4+ T cells sorted from blood. The source is a human donor in good health. Each CDR3 is given with its conserved first and last residue. D genes are given only for firm matches. Not every row has a clone size; where given, it reads once, few, many or a size class.

V	D	J	size	CDR3	DNA
TRBV15	-	TRBJ2-3	-	CATSTRQGGGTDTQYF	TGTGCCACCAGCACTCGACAGGGAGGGGGCACAGATACGCAGTATTTT
TRBV10-3	TRBD2	TRBJ2-2	-	CAIRGLAGADGELFF	TGTGCCATCAGGGGACTAGCGGGAGCGGACGGGGAGCTGTTTTTT
TRBV19	-	TRBJ1-1	-	CASSLTADTEAFF	TGTGCCAGCTCCCTCACCGCCGACACTGAAGCTTTCTTT
TRBV4-1	TRBD1	TRBJ1-6	-	CASSLDPQGDRTLHF	TGCGCCAGCAGCCTAGACCCACAGGGGGACAGGACCCTCCACTTT
TRBV7-2	-	TRBJ2-7	-	CASSRDKEQYF	TGTGCCAGCAGCCGGGATAAGGAGCAGTACTTC
TRBV7-9	TRBD2	TRBJ2-3	-	CASSLRGVDTDTQYF	TGTGCCAGCAGCTTACGGGGGGTTGACACAGATACGCAGTATTTT
TRBV7-9	TRBD2	TRBJ2-1	-	CASSLARLAGNEQFF	TGTGCCAGCAGCTTGGCGAGACTAGCGGGGAATGAGCAGTTCTTC
TRBV19	TRBD2	TRBJ2-7	-	CASSGGSGRPKPYEQYF	TGTGCCAGTAGTGGCGGAAGCGGGAGGCCGAAACCCTACGAGCAGTACTTC
TRBV28	-	TRBJ1-2	few	CASRTRTLYGYTF	TGTGCCAGCAGGACCCGTACCCTCTATGGCTACACCTTC
TRBV29-1	TRBD1	TRBJ1-1	-	CSVARERGRTEAFF	TGCAGCGTTGCCAGGGAAAGGGGGCGAACTGAAGCTTTCTTT
TRBV6-5	-	TRBJ2-1	-	CATNRIEGNEQFF	TGTGCCACCAACCGTATCGAGGGAAATGAGCAGTTCTTC
TRBV7-9	-	TRBJ1-1	-	CASSPTGASTEAFF	TGTGCCAGCAGCCCGACGGGGGCCAGTACTGAAGCTTTCTTT
TRBV11-1	TRBD2	TRBJ2-7	-	CASSATSGISYEQYF	TGTGCCAGCAGCGCAACTAGCGGGATCTCCTACGAGCAGTACTTC
TRBV11-3	TRBD1	TRBJ2-3	-	CASSTQGVGTDTQYF	TGTGCCAGCAGCACACAGGGGGTTGGCACAGATACGCAGTATTTT
TRBV18	-	TRBJ1-4	once	CASSPGLVEKLFF	TGTGCCAGCTCACCTGGACTAGTTGAAAAACTGTTTTTT
TRBV5-1	-	TRBJ2-3	-	CASSLAGTADTQYF	TGCGCCAGCAGCTTGGCCGGAACCGCAGATACGCAGTATTTT
TRBV19	-	TRBJ1-2	-	CASSIHLPRPEGYTF	TGTGCCAGTAGTATCCATCTACCACGTCCGGAGGGCTACACCTTC
TRBV19	-	TRBJ2-2	-	CASSIITLDKRNTGELFF	TGTGCCAGTAGTATTATCACATTGGACAAGAGAAACACCGGGGAGCTGTTTTTT
TRBV18	-	TRBJ2-7	-	CASSPEGPHEQYF	TGTGCCAGCTCACCAGAAGGTCCCCACGAGCAGTACTTC
TRBV7-9	TRBD2	TRBJ2-1	-	CASSLGSGTSGRNEQFF	TGTGCCAGCAGCTTGGGGAGTGGGACTAGCGGCAGAAATGAGCAGTTCTTC
TRBV19	-	TRBJ1-2	-	CASHPTTAIGGYTF	TGTGCCAGTCACCCTACGACGGCGATCGGGGGCTACACCTTC
TRBV28	TRBD2	TRBJ2-7	-	CASIPQAGSVNEQYF	TGTGCCAGCATCCCACAAGCGGGGTCTGTGAACGAGCAGTACTTC
TRBV7-9	-	TRBJ2-2	-	CASSRSGTGELFF	TGTGCCAGCAGTCGTAGCGGCACCGGGGAGCTGTTTTTT
TRBV9	-	TRBJ2-3	-	CASSVRQGSEDTQYF	TGTGCCAGCAGCGTTCGTCAGGGGAGTGAAGATACGCAGTATTTT
TRBV5-1	-	TRBJ1-1	-	CASSLEWANTEAFF	TGCGCCAGCAGCTTGGAGTGGGCGAACACTGAAGCTTTCTTT
TRBV28	TRBD2	TRBJ2-2	-	CASSDRLAGVTGELFF	TGTGCCAGCAGCGACAGACTAGCGGGAGTTACCGGGGAGCTGTTTTTT
TRBV18	TRBD1	TRBJ1-3	-	CASSSDRVRNTIYF	TGTGCCAGCTCGTCCGACAGGGTGCGAAACACCATATATTTT
TRBV4-2	-	TRBJ2-3	-	CASSQEGFRVGTDTQYF	TGTGCCAGCAGCCAAGAGGGTTTTAGGGTCGGCACAGATACGCAGTATTTT
TRBV6-6	-	TRBJ2-7	-	CASSYRDNQYF	TGTGCCAGCAGTTACAGGGACAATCAGTACTTC
TRBV19	TRBD1	TRBJ2-5	-	CASSTPGTERETQYF	TGTGCCAGTAGTACCCCCGGGACAGAGAGGGAGACCCAGTACTTC
TRBV6-5	-	TRBJ1-3	few	CASSYADSGNTIYF	TGTGCCAGCAGTTACGCTGACTCTGGAAACACCATATATTTT
TRBV6-1	-	TRBJ1-2	-	CASSEDKDSGYTF	TGTGCCAGCAGTGAAGACAAGGACTCCGGCTACACCTTC
TRBV7-8	-	TRBJ2-1	-	CASSSRTFPGHNEQFF	TGTGCCAGCAGCTCCAGGACCTTTCCCGGTCACAATGAGCAGTTCTTC
TRBV21-1	-	TRBJ1-5	-	CASSINGYYSNQPQHF	TGTGCCAGCAGCATAAACGGGTATTATAGCAATCAGCCCCAGCATTTT
TRBV6-5	-	TRBJ2-3	-	CASSYGENTDTQYF	TGTGCCAGCAGTTACGGGGAGAACACAGATACGCAGTATTTT
TRBV15	-	TRBJ1-2	-	CATSRDYVRGSSYGYTF	TGTGCCACCAGCAGAGATTACGTCAGGGGATCGTCCTATGGCTACACCTTC
TRBV5-4	TRBD2	TRBJ2-1	-	CASTLLAGAYNEQFF	TGTGCCAGCACCTTGTTAGCGGGGGCCTACAATGAGCAGTTCTTC
TRBV9	-	TRBJ2-3	-	CASKRGAGQGTDTQYF	TGTGCCAGCAAGAGGGGCGCGGGTCAGGGCACAGATACGCAGTATTTT
TRBV30	-	TRBJ1-2	-	CAWNKGREGGYTF	TGTGCCTGGAATAAGGGCAGGGAAGGGGGCTACACCTTC
TRBV5-1	TRBD1	TRBJ2-7	-	CASSSRQGAYEQYF	TGCGCCAGCAGCTCCAGACAGGGGGCCTACGAGCAGTACTTC
TRBV6-5	TRBD1	TRBJ2-6	-	CASTRDRAGANVLTF	TGTGCCAGCACCAGGGACAGGGCTGGGGCCAACGTCCTGACTTTC
TRBV11-2	-	TRBJ1-2	once	CASSMTPNYGYTF	TGTGCCAGCAGCATGACACCTAACTATGGCTACACCTTC
TRBV5-1	-	TRBJ1-4	-	CASSLGREKLFF	TGCGCCAGCAGCTTAGGACGAGAAAAACTGTTTTTT
TRBV18	-	TRBJ1-1	-	CASSPTLTAEAFF	TGTGCCAGCTCACCCACCCTGACGGCTGAAGCTTTCTTT
TRBV5-1	-	TRBJ1-2	-	CASSLGQVGKYGYTF	TGCGCCAGCAGCTTGGGGCAGGTCGGGAAGTATGGCTACACCTTC
TRBV28	-	TRBJ2-7	few	CAISGAEQYF	TGTGCCATATCAGGGGCCGAGCAGTACTTC
TRBV7-9	-	TRBJ2-7	-	CASSLVLTHEQYF	TGTGCCAGCAGCTTAGTGTTGACCCACGAGCAGTACTTC
TRBV9	-	TRBJ1-3	-	CASSVAGGNTIYF	TGTGCCAGCAGCGTAGCTGGGGGAAACACCATATATTTT
TRBV27	-	TRBJ2-2	-	CASSSPGVTGELFF	TGTGCCAGCAGTTCCCCAGGGGTCACCGGGGAGCTGTTTTTT
TRBV29-1	-	TRBJ1-1	-	CSAVTDMNTEAFF	TGCAGCGCCGTGACAGATATGAACACTGAAGCTTTCTTT
TRBV7-3	TRBD2	TRBJ2-5	-	CASSLYGRVAGEGETQYF	TGTGCCAGCAGCTTATACGGTCGGGTAGCGGGAGAGGGAGAGACCCAGTACTTC
TRBV2	TRBD1	TRBJ2-2	once	CASSPGQGARSTGELFF	TGTGCCAGCAGCCCGGGACAGGGGGCGAGGAGCACCGGGGAGCTGTTTTTT
TRBV28	TRBD1	TRBJ2-3	-	CASSSGGQKGDTQYF	TGTGCCAGCAGTTCAGGGGGACAAAAAGGAGATACGCAGTATTTT